This TCR beta chain was identified during a study of T cell repertoires in cytomegalovirus infection. Overall study context: Indicated by public TCR beta signatures were CMV infection and matching HLA type. The study's findings and limits: The ex vivo response was dominated by HLA-C-restricted CMV-specific TCR beta clonotypes. Public TCR beta family frequency separated CMV-and-HLA carriers, including in an independent cohort.

As concerns this clonotype: Its antigen is unknown.

One entry per CDR3 protein results from TCRdb running MiXCR on the reads. The sample lists more than 400,000 distinct CDR3 sequences, about 26% occurring once. The germline CDR1 and CDR2 sequences are SGDLS and YYNGEE. The CDR3 spans 14 residues. The germline V and J ends were trimmed by 4 bases and 2 bases, with 11 bases remaining between them. The V and J genes are TRBV9 and TRBJ2-3, with D unclear. The receptor was derived from a human donor in good health (CMV status not recorded). Some clones in this sample may be carry-over from other donors' samples. The sequencing input was PBMCs. The CDR3 protein is CASSPSVHTDTQYF. The CDR3 nucleotides read TGTGCCAGCAGCCCGAGCGTCCACACAGATACGCAGTATTTT.